This passage covers 10 T cell receptor beta chains from one sample sequenced in a study of beta chain features in type 1 diabetes. Their antigens are not known. The authors reverse transcribed all of the isolated RNA, so sequencing captured expressed TCRB transcripts. The table came from immunoSEQ multiplex PCR; TCRdb's copy has only in-frame clones and leaves some out. The data show nearly 700,000 clones, 10% to 15% seen once. Study-wide findings and caveats: All four CD4+ subsets of Type 1 diabetes patients contained TCRB CDR3s that were moderately but significantly shorter.

Sequencing used naive CD4+ T cells from blood. These receptors all stem from a young man with type 1 diabetes.

This clone was detected a few times. The chain combines TRBV7-9 with TRBJ2-3, with D maybe TRBD2 (5 bases). The germline V gene encodes CDR1 SEHNR and CDR2 FQNEAQ (reference sequence). This CDR3 is 11 amino acids long. V was cut by 9 bases and J by 7 bases, with 11 bases left in between. The CDR3 bases are TGTGCCAGATTGGAGGACCATACGCAGTATTTT. Amino acids: CARLEDHTQYF. The complete variable domain, with remaining parts taken from reference TRBV7-9 and TRBJ2-3, reads DTGVSQNPRHKITKRGQNVTFRCDPISEHNRLYWYRQTLGQGPEFLTYFQNEAQLEKSRLLSDRFSAERPKGSFSTLEIQRTEQGDSAMYLCARLEDHTQYFGPGTRLTVL.

The J gene is TRBJ1-6, the V gene TRBV18; TRBD1 matches 10 bases. With V trimmed by 4 bases and J by 14 bases, 11 bases remained unmatched. The germline V gene has CDR1 KGHSH and CDR2 LQKENI. This CDR3 is 15 amino acids long. The CDR3 reads CASSRDGTGVFTLHF. The CDR3 DNA follows: TGTGCCAGCTCACGAGATGGGACAGGGGTGTTCACCCTCCACTTT.

V usage is TRBV19 and J usage is TRBJ2-3; 8 nucleotides line up with TRBD1. Germline CDR1 and CDR2: LNHDA and SQIVND (reference sequence). The CDR3 spans 16 residues. V dropped 3 bases and J dropped 0; count of bases not matched to a gene: 5. The CDR3 loop is CASSIPQGASTDTQYF. CDR3 nucleotides: TGTGCCAGTAGTATCCCCCAGGGGGCCAGCACAGATACGCAGTATTTT.

The gene calls are TRBV29-1 and TRBJ2-5; possibly TRBD2 for D (5 bases). Trimming cost V 5 bases and J 3 bases, with 19 bases left between them. The CDR3 runs to 15 residues. Germline V gene lookup returns CDR1 SQVTM and CDR2 ANQGSEA. This chain's CDR3 is CSVPGLRNLEETQYF. The CDR3, as DNA: TGCAGCGTTCCTGGACTTCGAAACCTTGAAGAGACCCAGTACTTC.

This chain links TRBV5-1 with TRBJ2-6; no clear D. The germline V gene encodes CDR1 SGHRS and CDR2 YFSETQ. The V end was cut by 0 bases, the J end by 3 bases, with 4 bases between. The CDR3 loop spans 14 amino acids. The CDR3 loop reads CASSLGDGANVLTF. The CDR3 nucleotides are TGCGCCAGCAGCTTGGGGGATGGGGCCAACGTCCTGACTTTC.

This clone was picked up a small number of times. The CDR3 sequence: CASMGQGDGYTF. The CDR3 nucleotides are TGTGCCAGTATGGGACAGGGTGATGGCTACACCTTC. The chain employs TRBV19 and TRBJ1-2, with 9 positions matching TRBD1. There are 12 residues in the CDR3. Germline V gene lookup returns CDR1 LNHDA and CDR2 SQIVND (reference sequence). Trimming cost V 7 bases and J 6 bases; bases outside gene matches: 3.

J is TRBJ2-5 and V is TRBV9; 7 nucleotides match TRBD1. The CDR3 spans 15 residues. Germline CDR1 reads SGDLS; CDR2 reads YYNGEE. With V trimmed by 0 bases and J by 4 bases, 6 bases remained unmatched. CDR3 DNA: TGTGCCAGCAGCGTAGAAGGGGGCGGCAGAGAGACCCAGTACTTC. This gives the protein CASSVEGGGRETQYF.

The chain links TRBV2 to TRBJ1-2, with D maybe TRBD1 (5 bases). Deletions cut 1 base from V and 8 bases from J, with 11 bases between. The CDR3 contains 13 residues. Germline-derived CDR1 and CDR2 are SNHLY and FYNNEI. CDR3 sequence reads: CASSEDEGSGYTF. CDR3 bases: TGTGCCAGCAGTGAAGATGAGGGGTCCGGCTACACCTTC. The whole variable domain, filled in from reference TRBV2 and TRBJ1-2, reads EPEVTQTPSHQVTQMGQEVILRCVPISNHLYFYWYRQILGQKVEFLVSFYNNEISEKSEIFDDQFSVERPDGSNFTLKIRSTKLEDSAMYFCASSEDEGSGYTFGSGTRLTVV.

The rearrangement uses TRBV7-8 and TRBJ1-1; possible D gene TRBD1, 5 bases. The CDR3 has 17 residues. Trimming took 0 bases from V and 2 from J, leaving 16 bases between them. In germline, CDR1 is SGHVS, CDR2 FQNEAQ. The CDR3 reads CASSLARDVIRNTEAFF. In DNA form, the CDR3 reads TGTGCCAGCAGCTTAGCCAGGGACGTAATTCGAAACACTGAAGCTTTCTTT.

This sequence joins TRBV9 and TRBJ2-7; 9 nucleotides agree with TRBD1. Germline V gene lookup returns CDR1 SGDLS and CDR2 YYNGEE. CDR3 length: 14 amino acids. J lost 4 bases, V lost 1 base, and 3 bases had no gene match. The CDR3 coding sequence is TGTGCCAGCAGCGTAACCGGACAGGGGTACGAGCAGTACTTC. Residues: CASSVTGQGYEQYF.